This T cell receptor (beta chain) was retrieved from a study of blood T cell repertoires in COVID-19. Overall study context: Acute-phase and convalescent COVID-19 samples originated in the United States, Italy and Spain. PBMCs, B-cell-depleted T cells, or T cells provided the cDNA or gDNA that made up the material.

After removal of 5 bases from V and 4 bases from J, the junction contained 9 bases not matched to a gene. There are 15 residues in the CDR3. Looked up from germline, CDR1 is SGHVS and CDR2 is FQNEAQ. Original data processing: Amplification of reference gene primers provided the estimated nucleated cell counts. Profiling relied on immunoSEQ multiplex PCR, and the TCRdb table lists in-frame clones only, not all of them. V and J calls and clone size are given by that table; D and trimming were obtained from the DNA. This table holds approximately 240,000 clones, 82% found once. V is TRBV7-8 and J is TRBJ1-2, with TRBD1 identical over 8 bases. The sequenced material came from peripheral blood. This clonotype was sampled from an elderly woman with active or convalescent COVID-19. CDR3 nucleotides: TGTGCCAGCAGCCATTCAGGACAGGGTGGCTATGGCTACACCTTC. Translation: CASSHSGQGGYGYTF.